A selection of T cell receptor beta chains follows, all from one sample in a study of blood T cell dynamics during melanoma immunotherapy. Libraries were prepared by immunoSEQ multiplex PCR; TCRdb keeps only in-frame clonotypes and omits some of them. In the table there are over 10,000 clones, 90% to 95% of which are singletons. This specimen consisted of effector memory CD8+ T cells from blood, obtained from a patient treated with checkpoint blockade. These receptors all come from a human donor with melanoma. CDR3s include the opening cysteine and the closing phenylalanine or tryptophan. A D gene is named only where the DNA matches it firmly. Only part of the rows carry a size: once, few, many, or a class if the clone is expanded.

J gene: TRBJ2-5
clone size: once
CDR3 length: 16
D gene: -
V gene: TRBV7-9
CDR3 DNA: TGTGCCAGCAGTCTAGGGGTGGGCGGGCCTCAAGAGACCCAGTACTTC
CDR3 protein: CASSLGVGGPQETQYF

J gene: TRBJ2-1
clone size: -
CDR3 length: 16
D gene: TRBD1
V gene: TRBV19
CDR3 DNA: TGTGCCAGTAGTATAGGGCCGGGACAGGATTTCGGTGAGCAGTTCTTC
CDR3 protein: CASSIGPGQDFGEQFF

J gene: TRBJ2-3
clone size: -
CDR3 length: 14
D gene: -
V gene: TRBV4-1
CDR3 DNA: TGCGCCAGCAGCCAAGCCGACGGGCCCTCTGGGCAGTATTTT
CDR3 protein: CASSQADGPSGQYF

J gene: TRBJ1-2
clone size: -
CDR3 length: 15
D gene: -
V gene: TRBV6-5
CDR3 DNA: TGTGCCAGCGGAACATCACAGGGAAAGAACTATGGCTACACCTTC
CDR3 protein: CASGTSQGKNYGYTF

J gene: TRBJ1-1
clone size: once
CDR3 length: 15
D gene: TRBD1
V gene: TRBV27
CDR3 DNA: TGTGCCAGCCGCCCAGGACAGGGAGTGGAAACTGAAGCTTTCTTT
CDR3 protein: CASRPGQGVETEAFF

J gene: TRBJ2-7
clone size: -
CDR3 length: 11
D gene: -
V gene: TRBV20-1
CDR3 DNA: TGCAGTGCTAGAATGACCTACGAGCAGTACTTC
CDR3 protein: CSARMTYEQYF

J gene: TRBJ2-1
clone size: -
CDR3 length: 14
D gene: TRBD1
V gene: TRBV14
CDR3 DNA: TGTGCCAGCAGCCAAGGTTCTGTGGCAGGGGGTCAATTCTTC
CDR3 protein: CASSQGSVAGGQFF

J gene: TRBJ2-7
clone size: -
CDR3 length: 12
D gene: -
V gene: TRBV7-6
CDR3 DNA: TGTGCCAGCAGCCCCAGCTCCTACGAGCAGTACTTC
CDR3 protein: CASSPSSYEQYF

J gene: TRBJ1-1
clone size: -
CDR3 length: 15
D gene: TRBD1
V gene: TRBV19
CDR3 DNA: TGTGCCAGTAGTCCTTACAGGGGGCTCGACACTGAAGCTTTCTTT
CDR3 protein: CASSPYRGLDTEAFF

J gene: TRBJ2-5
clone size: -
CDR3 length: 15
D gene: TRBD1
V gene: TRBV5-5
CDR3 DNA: TGTGCCAGCAGCCTAAGGGGACAGATCCAAGAGACCCAGTACTTC
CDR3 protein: CASSLRGQIQETQYF

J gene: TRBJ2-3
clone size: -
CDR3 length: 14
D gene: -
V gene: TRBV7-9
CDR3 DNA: TGTGCCAGCAGCTTACCGGCGGCTACGGGTACGCAGTATTTT
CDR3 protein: CASSLPAATGTQYF

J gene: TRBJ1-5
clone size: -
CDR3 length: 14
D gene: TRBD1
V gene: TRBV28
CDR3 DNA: TGTGCCACGACGTCCCCAGGGGAGGGACAGTCCCAGCATTTT
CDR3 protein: CATTSPGEGQSQHF

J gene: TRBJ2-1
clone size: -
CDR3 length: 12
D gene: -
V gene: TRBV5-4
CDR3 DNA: TGTGCCAGCAGCTTGGTGGGCTTTGAGCAGTTCTTC
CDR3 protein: CASSLVGFEQFF

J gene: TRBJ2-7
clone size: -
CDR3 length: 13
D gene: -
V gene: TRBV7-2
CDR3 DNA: TGTGCCAGCAGCCCCCCCGCCGATGGCGAGCAGTACTTC
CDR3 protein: CASSPPADGEQYF

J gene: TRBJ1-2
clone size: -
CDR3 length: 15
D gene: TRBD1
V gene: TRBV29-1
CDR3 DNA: TGCAGCGTTGAAGGCCCAACAGGGGGTGGGGGTGGCTACACCTTC
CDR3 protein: CSVEGPTGGGGGYTF

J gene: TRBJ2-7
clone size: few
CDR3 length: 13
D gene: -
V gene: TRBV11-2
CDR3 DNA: TGTGCCAGCAGCTTCCGGGCCGCCAGCGAGCAGTACTTC
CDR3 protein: CASSFRAASEQYF

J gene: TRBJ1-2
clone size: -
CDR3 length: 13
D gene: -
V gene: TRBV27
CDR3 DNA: TGTGCCAGCAGTTATAAGGGATCCTATGGCTACACCTTC
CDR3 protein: CASSYKGSYGYTF

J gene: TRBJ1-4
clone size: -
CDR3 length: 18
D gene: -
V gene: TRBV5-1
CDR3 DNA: TGCGCCAGCAGCTTGGTGGGACCTTCGCTGACGGCTAATGAAAAACTGTTTTTT
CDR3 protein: CASSLVGPSLTANEKLFF

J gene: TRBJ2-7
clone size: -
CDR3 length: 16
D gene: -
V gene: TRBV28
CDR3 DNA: TGTGCCAGCACCACGCTCGGGGCAGGACTCTCCTACGAGCAGTACTTC
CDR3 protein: CASTTLGAGLSYEQYF

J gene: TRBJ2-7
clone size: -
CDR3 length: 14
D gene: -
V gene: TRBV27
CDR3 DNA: TGTGCCAGCCGAGCCCAAGGGACGTTCAACGAGCAGTACTTC
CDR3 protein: CASRAQGTFNEQYF

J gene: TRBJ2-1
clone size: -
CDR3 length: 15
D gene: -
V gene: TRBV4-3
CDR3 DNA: TGCGCCAGCAGCCAAGGTCCGGGAGTCTACAATGAGCAGTTCTTC
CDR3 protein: CASSQGPGVYNEQFF

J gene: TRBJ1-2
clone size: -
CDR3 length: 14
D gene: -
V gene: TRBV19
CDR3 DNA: TGTGCCAGTTCTTATGACAACCGGGGCTATGGCTACACCTTC
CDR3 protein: CASSYDNRGYGYTF

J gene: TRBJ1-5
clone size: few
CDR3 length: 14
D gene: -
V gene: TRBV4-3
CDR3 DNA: TGCGCCAGCAGCCAAGATGAAGGGAATCAGCCCCAGCATTTT
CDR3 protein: CASSQDEGNQPQHF

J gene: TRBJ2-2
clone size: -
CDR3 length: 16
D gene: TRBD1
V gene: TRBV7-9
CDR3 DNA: TGTGCCAGCATCCCAGGGACAGGGAAAGCGACCGGGGAGCTGTTTTTT
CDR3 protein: CASIPGTGKATGELFF

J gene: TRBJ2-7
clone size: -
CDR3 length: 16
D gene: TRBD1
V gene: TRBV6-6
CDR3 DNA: TGTGCCAGCAGTTTTTACCCGGACAGGGGATACTACGAGCAGTACTTC
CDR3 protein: CASSFYPDRGYYEQYF

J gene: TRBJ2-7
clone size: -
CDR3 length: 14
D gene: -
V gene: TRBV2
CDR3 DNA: TGTGCCAGCAGTGAAGCGCGGGGGCCCTACGAGCAGTACTTC
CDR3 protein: CASSEARGPYEQYF

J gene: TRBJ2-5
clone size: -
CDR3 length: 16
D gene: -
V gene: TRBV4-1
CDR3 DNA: TGCGCCAGCAGCCAAGTAACGGGTTGGGATGGAGAGACCCAGTACTTC
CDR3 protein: CASSQVTGWDGETQYF

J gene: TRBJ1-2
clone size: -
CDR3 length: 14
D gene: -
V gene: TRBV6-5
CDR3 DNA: TGTGCCAGCAGTTACTCCAGTTTCGGTTATGGCTACACCTTC
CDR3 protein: CASSYSSFGYGYTF

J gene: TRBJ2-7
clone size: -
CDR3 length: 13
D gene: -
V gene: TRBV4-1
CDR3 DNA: TGCGCCAGCAGCCAAGATGTCTCCTACGAGCAGTACTTC
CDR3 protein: CASSQDVSYEQYF

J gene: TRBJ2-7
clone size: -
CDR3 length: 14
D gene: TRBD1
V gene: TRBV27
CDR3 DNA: TGTGCCAGCAGTTCCGGACAGGCATCCTACGAGCAGTACTTC
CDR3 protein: CASSSGQASYEQYF

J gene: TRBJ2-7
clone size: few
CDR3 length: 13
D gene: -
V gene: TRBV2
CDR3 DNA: TGTGCCAGCAGGTCAGGCACGCGATACGAGCAGTACTTC
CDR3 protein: CASRSGTRYEQYF

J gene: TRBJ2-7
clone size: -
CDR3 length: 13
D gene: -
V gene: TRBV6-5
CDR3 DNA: TGTGCCAGCAGTTATCAGGGTTCCTACGAGCAGTACTTC
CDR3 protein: CASSYQGSYEQYF

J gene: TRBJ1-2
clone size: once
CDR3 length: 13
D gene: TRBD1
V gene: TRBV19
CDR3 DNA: TGTGCCAGTAGCCAGGGGGCGACCCATGGCTACACCTTC
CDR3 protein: CASSQGATHGYTF

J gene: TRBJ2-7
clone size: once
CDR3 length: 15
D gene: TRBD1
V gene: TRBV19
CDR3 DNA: TGTGCCAGTAGTTCCGGGACAGGGGGAATCTACGAGCAGTACTTC
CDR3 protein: CASSSGTGGIYEQYF

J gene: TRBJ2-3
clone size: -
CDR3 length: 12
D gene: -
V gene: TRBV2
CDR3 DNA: TGTGCCAGCAGTGGGAACCTCGATACGCAGTATTTT
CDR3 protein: CASSGNLDTQYF

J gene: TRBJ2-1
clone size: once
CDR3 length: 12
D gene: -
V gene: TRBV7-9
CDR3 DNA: TGTGCCAGCAGCCCATTGGGTAATGAGCAGTTCTTC
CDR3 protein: CASSPLGNEQFF

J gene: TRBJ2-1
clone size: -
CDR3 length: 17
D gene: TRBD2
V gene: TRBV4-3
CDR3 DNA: TGCGCCAGCAGCCAAGATGGAACTAGCGGGAGGGCCGGTGAGCAGTTCTTC
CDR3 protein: CASSQDGTSGRAGEQFF

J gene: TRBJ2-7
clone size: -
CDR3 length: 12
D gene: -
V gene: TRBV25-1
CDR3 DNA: TGTGCCAGCGCCAACAGTCCGGGCGAGCAGTACTTC
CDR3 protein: CASANSPGEQYF

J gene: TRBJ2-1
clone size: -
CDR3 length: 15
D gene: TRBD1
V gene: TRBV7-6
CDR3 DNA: TGTGCCAGCAGCTTGGGACAGGGGAGCCACAATGAGCAGTTCTTC
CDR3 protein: CASSLGQGSHNEQFF

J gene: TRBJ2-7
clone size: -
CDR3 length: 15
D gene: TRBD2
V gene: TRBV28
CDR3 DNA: TGTGCCAGCAGTCCTTCTAGCGGTCGCTCCTACGAGCAGTACTTC
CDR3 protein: CASSPSSGRSYEQYF

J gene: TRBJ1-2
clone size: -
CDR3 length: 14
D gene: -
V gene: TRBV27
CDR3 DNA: TGTGCCAGCAGTTTATCCGGGGGGGCTTATGGCTACACCTTC
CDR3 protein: CASSLSGGAYGYTF

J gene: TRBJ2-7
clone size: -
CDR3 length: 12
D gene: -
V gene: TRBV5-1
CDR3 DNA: TGCGCCAGCAGCTTTGGCAGCAACGAGCAGTACTTC
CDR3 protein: CASSFGSNEQYF

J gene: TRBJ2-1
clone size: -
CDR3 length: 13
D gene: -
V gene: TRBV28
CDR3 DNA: TGTGCCAGCAGTGGGGGCCGTTACAATGAGCAGTTCTTC
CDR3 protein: CASSGGRYNEQFF

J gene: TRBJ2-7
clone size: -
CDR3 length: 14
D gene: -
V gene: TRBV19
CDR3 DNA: TGTGCCAGTAGCCCAGGGGCCAATTCCTACGAGCAGTACTTC
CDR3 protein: CASSPGANSYEQYF

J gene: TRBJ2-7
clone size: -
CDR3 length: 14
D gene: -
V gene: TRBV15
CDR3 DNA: TGTGCCACCAGCAGAGATAGGGACGTCGGCGAGCAGTACTTC
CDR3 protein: CATSRDRDVGEQYF

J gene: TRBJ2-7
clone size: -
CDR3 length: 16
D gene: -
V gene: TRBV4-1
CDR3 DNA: TGCGCCAGCAGCCAAGGGACCCGGGACATCTTCTACGAGCAGTACTTC
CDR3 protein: CASSQGTRDIFYEQYF